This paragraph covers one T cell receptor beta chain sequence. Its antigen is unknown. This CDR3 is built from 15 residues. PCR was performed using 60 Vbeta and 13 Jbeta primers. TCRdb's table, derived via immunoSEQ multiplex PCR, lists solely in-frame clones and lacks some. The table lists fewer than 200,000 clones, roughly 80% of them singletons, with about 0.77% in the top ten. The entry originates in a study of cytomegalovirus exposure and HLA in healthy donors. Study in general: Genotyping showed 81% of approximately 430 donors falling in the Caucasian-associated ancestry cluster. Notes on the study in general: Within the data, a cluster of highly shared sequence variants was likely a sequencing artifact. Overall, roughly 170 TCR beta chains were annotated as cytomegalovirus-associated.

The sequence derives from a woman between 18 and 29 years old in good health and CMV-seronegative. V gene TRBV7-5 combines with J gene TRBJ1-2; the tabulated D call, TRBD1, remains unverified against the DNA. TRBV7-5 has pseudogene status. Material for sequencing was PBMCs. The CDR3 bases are TGTGCCAGAAGCTTAGGCACGACAGGGGGAGAGGGCTACACCTTC. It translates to CARSLGTTGGEGYTF.